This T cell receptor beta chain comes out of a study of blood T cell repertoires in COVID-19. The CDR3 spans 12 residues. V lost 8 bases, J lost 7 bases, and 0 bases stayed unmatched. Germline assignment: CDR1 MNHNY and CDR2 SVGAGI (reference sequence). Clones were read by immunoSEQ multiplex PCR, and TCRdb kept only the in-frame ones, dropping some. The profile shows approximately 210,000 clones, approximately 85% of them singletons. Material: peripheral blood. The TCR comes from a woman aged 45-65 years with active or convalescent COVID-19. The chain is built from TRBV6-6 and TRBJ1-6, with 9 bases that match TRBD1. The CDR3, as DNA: TGTGCCAGCGGGACAGGGAATTCACCCCTCCACTTT. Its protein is CASGTGNSPLHF.